A single sample gave rise to the 6 T cell receptor beta chains below, sequenced in a study of OX40 agonist ivuxolimab in advanced cancers. The data were produced by immunoSEQ multiplex PCR, yet TCRdb's version contains in-frame clones alone and is incomplete. The sample contains some 110,000 clones, roughly 95% of which appear only once. The starting material was CD4+ or CD8+ T cells sorted from blood, obtained in a trial of the OX40 agonist ivuxolimab. The receptors originated from an adult with an advanced solid tumor such as melanoma, head and neck, liver or kidney cancer.

The chain links TRBV18 to TRBJ2-3, with TRBD1 matching 7 bases. The trim removed 2 bases at V and 2 bases at J, leaving 4 bases unmatched. Germline V gene sequence: CDR1 KGHSH, CDR2 LQKENI. This CDR3 has 15 residues. DNA for the CDR3: TGTGCCAGCTCACCATCCAGGGGGATCACAGATACGCAGTATTTT. It translates to CASSPSRGITDTQYF.

The chain links TRBV28 to TRBJ1-2; tentatively, D is TRBD1 (5 bases). Per germline, CDR1 MDHEN and CDR2 SYDVKM. V was trimmed by 6 bases and J by 5 bases, leaving 10 bases between them. The CDR3 is 12 residues long. The CDR3 sequence is CASRRDLYGYTF. The CDR3 DNA follows: TGTGCCAGCAGGCGGGACTTATATGGCTACACCTTC.

The rearrangement joins TRBV2 to TRBJ1-2, with 9 bases lining up with TRBD1. With 6 bases clipped from V and 2 bases from J, the junction kept 7 bases outside the gene matches. The CDR3 is 15 residues long. Germline V gene data show CDR1 as SNHLY and CDR2 as FYNNEI. The CDR3 nucleotides read TGTGCCAGCAGACGAGATGGGACAGGGAACTATGGCTACACCTTC. It encodes CASRRDGTGNYGYTF.

The table lists this clone with a count of one. This chain joins TRBV28 and TRBJ2-7; TRBD1 might be the D (7 bases). The length of the CDR3 is 15 residues. V was clipped by 4 bases and J by 5 bases, with 18 bases between them. Germline assignment: CDR1 MDHEN and CDR2 SYDVKM. The CDR3 protein is CASSSRGAGINEQYF. The CDR3 bases are TGTGCCAGCAGTTCCAGGGGGGCAGGGATCAACGAGCAGTACTTC.

This clone was picked up a small number of times. In DNA, the CDR3 is TGTGCCAGCAGCTCGGGGACAGGGTTTACTGGAAACACCATATATTTT. The encoded protein is CASSSGTGFTGNTIYF. This sequence joins TRBV7-9 and TRBJ1-3; 9 positions agree with TRBD1. The germline gives CDR1 SEHNR, CDR2 FQNEAQ (reference sequence). This CDR3 region has 16 residues. V lost 4 bases, J lost 2 bases, and 6 bases stayed unmatched.

The genes are TRBV9 and TRBJ2-1; 11 nucleotides agree with TRBD2. Trimming removed 4 bases from V and 3 bases from J; junction bases left unmatched: 6. Germline-derived CDR1 and CDR2 are SGDLS and YYNGEE. CDR3 size: 16 residues. The CDR3 sequence: CASSPPGLADYNEQFF. The CDR3 nucleotides are TGTGCCAGCAGCCCCCCGGGACTAGCGGACTACAATGAGCAGTTCTTC.